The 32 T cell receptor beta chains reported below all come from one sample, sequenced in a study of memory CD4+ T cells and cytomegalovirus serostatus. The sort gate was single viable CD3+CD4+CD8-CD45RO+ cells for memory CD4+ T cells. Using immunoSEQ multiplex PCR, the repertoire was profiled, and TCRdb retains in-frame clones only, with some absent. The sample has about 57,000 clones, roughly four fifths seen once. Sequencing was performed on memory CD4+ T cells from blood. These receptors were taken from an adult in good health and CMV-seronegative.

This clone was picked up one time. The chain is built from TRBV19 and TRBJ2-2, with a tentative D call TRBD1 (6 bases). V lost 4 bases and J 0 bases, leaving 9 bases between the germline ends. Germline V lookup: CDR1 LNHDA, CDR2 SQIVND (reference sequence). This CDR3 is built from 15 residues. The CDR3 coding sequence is TGTGCCAGTAGTAAACAGGGATCGAACACCGGGGAGCTGTTTTTT. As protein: CASSKQGSNTGELFF. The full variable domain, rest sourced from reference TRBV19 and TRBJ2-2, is DGGITQSPKYLFRKEGQNVTLSCEQNLNHDAMYWYRQDPGQGLRLIYYSQIVNDFQKGDIAEGYSVSREKKESFPLTVTSAQKNPTAFYLCASSKQGSNTGELFFGEGSRLTVL.

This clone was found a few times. Here the CDR3 DNA reads TGTGCCAGCAGTACAGGGTTCGGTCAGCCCCAGCATTTT. It is translated as CASSTGFGQPQHF. The J gene is TRBJ1-5, the V gene TRBV2; TRBD1 is a possible D gene (6 bases). This CDR3 comprises 13 residues. Germline lookup yields CDR1 SNHLY and CDR2 FYNNEI. Trimming left V 5 bases short and J 6 bases short, with 11 bases between.

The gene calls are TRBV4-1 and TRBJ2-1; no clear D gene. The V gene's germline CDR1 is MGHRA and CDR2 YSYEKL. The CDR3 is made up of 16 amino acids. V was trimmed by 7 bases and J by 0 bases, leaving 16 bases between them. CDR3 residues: CASKRADLSSYNEQFF. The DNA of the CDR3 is TGCGCCAGCAAACGGGCGGACCTGAGCTCCTACAATGAGCAGTTCTTC.

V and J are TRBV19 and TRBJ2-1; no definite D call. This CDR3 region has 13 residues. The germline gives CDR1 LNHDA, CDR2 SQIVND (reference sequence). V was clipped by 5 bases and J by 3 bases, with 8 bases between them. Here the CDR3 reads CASSFWGYNEQFF. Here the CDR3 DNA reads TGTGCCAGTAGTTTTTGGGGCTACAATGAGCAGTTCTTC. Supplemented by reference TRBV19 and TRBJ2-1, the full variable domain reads DGGITQSPKYLFRKEGQNVTLSCEQNLNHDAMYWYRQDPGQGLRLIYYSQIVNDFQKGDIAEGYSVSREKKESFPLTVTSAQKNPTAFYLCASSFWGYNEQFFGPGTRLTVL.

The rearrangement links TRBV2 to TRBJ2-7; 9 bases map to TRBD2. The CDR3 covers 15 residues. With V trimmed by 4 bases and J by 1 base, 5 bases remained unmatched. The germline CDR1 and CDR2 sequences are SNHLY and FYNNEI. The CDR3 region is CASSVTSGPSYEQYF. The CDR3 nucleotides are TGTGCCAGCAGTGTGACTAGCGGCCCGTCCTACGAGCAGTACTTC.

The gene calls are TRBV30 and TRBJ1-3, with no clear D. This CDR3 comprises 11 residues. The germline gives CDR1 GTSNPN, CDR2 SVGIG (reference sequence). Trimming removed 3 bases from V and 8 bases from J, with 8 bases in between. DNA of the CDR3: TGTGCCTGGAGCAACCAGGACACCATATATTTT. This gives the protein CAWSNQDTIYF. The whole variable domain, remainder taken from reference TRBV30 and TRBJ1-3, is SQTIHQWPATLVQPVGSPLSLECTVEGTSNPNLYWYRQAAGRGLQLLFYSVGIGQISSEVPQNLSASRPQDRQFILSSKKLLLSDSGFYLCAWSNQDTIYFGEGSWLTVV.

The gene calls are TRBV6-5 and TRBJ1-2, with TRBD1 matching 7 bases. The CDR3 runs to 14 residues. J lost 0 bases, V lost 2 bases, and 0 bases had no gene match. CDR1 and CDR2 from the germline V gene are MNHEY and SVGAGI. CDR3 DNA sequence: TGTGCCAGCAGTTACCAGGGGGCTAACTATGGCTACACCTTC. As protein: CASSYQGANYGYTF.

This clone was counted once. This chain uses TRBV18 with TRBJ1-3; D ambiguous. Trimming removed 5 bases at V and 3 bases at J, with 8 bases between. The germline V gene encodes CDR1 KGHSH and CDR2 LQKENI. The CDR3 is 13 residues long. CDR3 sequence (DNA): TGTGCCAGCTCAACTGGACTTGGAAACACCATATATTTT. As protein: CASSTGLGNTIYF.

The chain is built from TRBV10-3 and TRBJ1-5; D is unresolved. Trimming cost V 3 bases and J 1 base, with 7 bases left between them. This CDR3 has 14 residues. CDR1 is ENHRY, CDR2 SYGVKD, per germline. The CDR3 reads CAISDESSNQPQHF. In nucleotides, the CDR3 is TGTGCCATCAGTGATGAATCGAGCAATCAGCCCCAGCATTTT.

CDR3 in DNA: TGTGCCAGCAGCACCCAGACAGCGAACTATGGCTACACCTTC. Translated: CASSTQTANYGYTF. The rearrangement links TRBV5-5 to TRBJ1-2, with D possibly matching TRBD1 (5 bases). The CDR3 totals 14 residues. CDR1 is SGHKS, CDR2 YYEKEE, per germline (reference sequence). The ends were cut back, 4 bases at V and 2 bases at J, with 12 bases in the middle.

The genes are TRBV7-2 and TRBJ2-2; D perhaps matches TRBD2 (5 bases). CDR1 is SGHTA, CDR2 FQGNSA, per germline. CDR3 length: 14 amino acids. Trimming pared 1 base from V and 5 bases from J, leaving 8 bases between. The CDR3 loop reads CASSLDRTTGELFF. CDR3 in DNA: TGTGCCAGCAGCTTAGATCGGACTACCGGGGAGCTGTTTTTT.

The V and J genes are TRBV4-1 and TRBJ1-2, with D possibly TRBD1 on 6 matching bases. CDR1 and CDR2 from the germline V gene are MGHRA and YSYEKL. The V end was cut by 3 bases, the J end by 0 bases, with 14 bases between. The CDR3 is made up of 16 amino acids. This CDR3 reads CASSHLPRTANYGYTF. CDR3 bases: TGCGCCAGCAGCCACCTCCCTCGGACAGCTAACTATGGCTACACCTTC.

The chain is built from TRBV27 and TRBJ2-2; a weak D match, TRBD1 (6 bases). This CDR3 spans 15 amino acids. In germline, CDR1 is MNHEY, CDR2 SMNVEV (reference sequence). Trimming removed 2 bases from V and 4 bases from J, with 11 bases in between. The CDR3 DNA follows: TGTGCCAGCAGTTTAACAGGGTGGGCCACCGGGGAGCTGTTTTTT. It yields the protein CASSLTGWATGELFF.

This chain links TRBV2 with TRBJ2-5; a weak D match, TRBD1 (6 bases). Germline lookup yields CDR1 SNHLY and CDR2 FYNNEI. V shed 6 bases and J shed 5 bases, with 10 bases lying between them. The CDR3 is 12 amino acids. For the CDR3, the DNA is TGTGCCAGCAGCACAACAGGGGAGACCCAGTACTTC. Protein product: CASSTTGETQYF.

The DNA for the CDR3 is TGTGCCAGTAGTATCAGTCAGGGACGTGCCACAGCCAAAAACATTCAGTACTTC. This codes for CASSISQGRATAKNIQYF. The rearrangement joins TRBV19 to TRBJ2-4; D could derive from TRBD1 or TRBD2 (5 bases each). CDR3 length: 18 residues. Trimming shortened V by 3 bases and J by 0 bases, and 18 bases separated the two germline ends. Germline assignment: CDR1 LNHDA and CDR2 SQIVND (reference sequence).

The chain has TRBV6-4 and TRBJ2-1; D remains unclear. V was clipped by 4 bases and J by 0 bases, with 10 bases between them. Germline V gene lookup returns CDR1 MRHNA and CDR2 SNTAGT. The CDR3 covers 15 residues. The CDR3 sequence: CASSVQLSSYNEQFF. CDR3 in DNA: TGTGCCAGCAGTGTCCAATTAAGCTCCTACAATGAGCAGTTCTTC.

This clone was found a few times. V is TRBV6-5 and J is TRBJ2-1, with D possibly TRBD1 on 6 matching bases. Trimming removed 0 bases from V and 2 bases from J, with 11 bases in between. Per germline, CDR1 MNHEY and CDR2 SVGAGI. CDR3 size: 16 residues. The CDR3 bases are TGTGCCAGCAGTTACTCCCCAGGGGAAACCTACAATGAGCAGTTCTTC. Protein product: CASSYSPGETYNEQFF.

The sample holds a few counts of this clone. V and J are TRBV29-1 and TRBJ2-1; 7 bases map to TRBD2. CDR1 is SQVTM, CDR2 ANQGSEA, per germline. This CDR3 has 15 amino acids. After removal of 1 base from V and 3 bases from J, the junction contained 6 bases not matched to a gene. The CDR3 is CSVEGTGTNYNEQFF. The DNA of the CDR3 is TGCAGCGTTGAAGGGACCGGGACTAACTACAATGAGCAGTTCTTC.

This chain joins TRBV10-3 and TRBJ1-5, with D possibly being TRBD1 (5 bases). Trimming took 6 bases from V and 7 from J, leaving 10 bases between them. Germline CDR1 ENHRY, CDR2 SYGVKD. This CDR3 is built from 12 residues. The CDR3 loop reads CAISREGQPQHF. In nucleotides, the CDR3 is TGTGCCATCAGCAGGGAAGGGCAGCCCCAGCATTTT.

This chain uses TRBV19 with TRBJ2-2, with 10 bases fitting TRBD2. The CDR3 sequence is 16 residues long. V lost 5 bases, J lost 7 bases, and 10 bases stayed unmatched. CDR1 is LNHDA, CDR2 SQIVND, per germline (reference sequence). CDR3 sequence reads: CASSVSGRSNGGELFF. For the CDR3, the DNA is TGTGCCAGTAGTGTTAGCGGGAGGTCAAATGGCGGGGAGCTGTTTTTT.

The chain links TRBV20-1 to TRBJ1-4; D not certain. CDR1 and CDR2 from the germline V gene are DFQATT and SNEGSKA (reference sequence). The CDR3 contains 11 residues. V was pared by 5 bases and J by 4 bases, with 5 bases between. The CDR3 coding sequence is TGCAGTGCTCTTTTTAATGAAAAACTGTTTTTT. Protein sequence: CSALFNEKLFF.

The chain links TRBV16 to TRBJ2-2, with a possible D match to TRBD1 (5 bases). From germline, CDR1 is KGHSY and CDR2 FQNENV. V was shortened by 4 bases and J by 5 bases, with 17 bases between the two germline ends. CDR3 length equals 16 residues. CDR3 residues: CASSRQGYSLTGELFF. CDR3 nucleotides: TGTGCCAGCAGCCGGCAGGGCTACTCATTAACCGGGGAGCTGTTTTTT.

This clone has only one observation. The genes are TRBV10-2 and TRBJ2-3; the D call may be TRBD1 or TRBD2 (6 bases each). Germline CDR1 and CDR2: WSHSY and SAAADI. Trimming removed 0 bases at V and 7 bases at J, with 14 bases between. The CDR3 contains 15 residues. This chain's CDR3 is CASSESLGGGYTQYF. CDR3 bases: TGCGCCAGCAGTGAGTCGCTGGGGGGCGGGTATACGCAGTATTTT.

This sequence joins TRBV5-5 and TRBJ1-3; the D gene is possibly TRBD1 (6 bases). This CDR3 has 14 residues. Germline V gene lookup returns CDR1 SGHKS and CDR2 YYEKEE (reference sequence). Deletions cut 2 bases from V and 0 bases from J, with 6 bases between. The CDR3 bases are TGTGCCAGCAGCTTAGGGGGCTCTGGAAACACCATATATTTT. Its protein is CASSLGGSGNTIYF.

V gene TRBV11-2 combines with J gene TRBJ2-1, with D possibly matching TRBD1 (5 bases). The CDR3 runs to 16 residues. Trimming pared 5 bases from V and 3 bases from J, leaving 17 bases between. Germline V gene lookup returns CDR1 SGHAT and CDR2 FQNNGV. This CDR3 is CASSVRQGGDYNEQFF. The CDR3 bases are TGTGCCAGCAGCGTACGTCAGGGTGGGGACTACAATGAGCAGTTCTTC.

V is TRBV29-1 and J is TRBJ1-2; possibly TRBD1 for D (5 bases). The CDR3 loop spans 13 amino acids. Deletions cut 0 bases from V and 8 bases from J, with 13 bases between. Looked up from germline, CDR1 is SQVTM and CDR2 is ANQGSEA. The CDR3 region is CSVEDLRRGGYTF. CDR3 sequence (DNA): TGCAGCGTTGAAGATCTAAGGAGGGGCGGCTACACCTTC. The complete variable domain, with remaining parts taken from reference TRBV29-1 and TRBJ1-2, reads SAVISQKPSRDICQRGTSLTIQCQVDSQVTMMFWYRQQPGQSLTLIATANQGSEATYESGFVIDKFPISRPNLTFSTLTVSNMSPEDSSIYLCSVEDLRRGGYTFGSGTRLTVV.

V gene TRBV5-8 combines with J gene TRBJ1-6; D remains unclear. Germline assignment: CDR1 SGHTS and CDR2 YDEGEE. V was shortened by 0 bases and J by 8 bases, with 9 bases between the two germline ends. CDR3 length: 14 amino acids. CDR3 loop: CASSLGQADSPLHF. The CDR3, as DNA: TGTGCCAGCAGCTTGGGTCAGGCAGATTCACCCCTCCACTTT.

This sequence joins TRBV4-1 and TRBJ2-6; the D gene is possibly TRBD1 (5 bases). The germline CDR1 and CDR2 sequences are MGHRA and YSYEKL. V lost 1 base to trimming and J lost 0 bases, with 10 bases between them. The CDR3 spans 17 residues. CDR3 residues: CASSQGRVNSGANVLTF. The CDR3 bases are TGCGCCAGCAGCCAAGGCAGGGTTAACTCTGGGGCCAACGTCCTGACTTTC.

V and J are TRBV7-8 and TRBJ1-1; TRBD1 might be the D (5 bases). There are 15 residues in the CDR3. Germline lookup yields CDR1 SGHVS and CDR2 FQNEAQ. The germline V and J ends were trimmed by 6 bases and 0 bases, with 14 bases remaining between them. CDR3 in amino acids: CASSQGVSMNTEAFF. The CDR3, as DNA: TGTGCCAGCAGTCAAGGGGTCTCCATGAACACTGAAGCTTTCTTT.

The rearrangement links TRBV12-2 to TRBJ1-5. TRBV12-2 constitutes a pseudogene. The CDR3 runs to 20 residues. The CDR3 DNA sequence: TGTGCAAGTCGCTTAGCGGAAACAGGAGGTGGGCTGTTTGGCAATCAGCCCCAGCATTTT. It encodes CASRLAETGGGLFGNQPQHF.

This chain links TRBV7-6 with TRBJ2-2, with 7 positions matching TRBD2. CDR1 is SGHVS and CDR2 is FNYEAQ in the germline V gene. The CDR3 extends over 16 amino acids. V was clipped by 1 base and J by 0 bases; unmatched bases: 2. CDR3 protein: CASSLETSSNTGELFF. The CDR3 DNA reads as TGTGCCAGCAGCTTAGAGACTAGCTCGAACACCGGGGAGCTGTTTTTT.

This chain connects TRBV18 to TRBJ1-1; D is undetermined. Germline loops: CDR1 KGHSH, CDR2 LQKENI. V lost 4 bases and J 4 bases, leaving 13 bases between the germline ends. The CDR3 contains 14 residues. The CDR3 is CASSRSPRITEAFF. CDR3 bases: TGTGCCAGCTCACGAAGCCCTAGGATCACTGAAGCTTTCTTT.